The 19 T cell receptor beta chains given below trace back to one sample, sequenced in a study of blood T cell repertoires in COVID-19. The protocol was immunoSEQ multiplex PCR, while the TCRdb copy is restricted to in-frame clones and leaves out a portion. The table lists 150,000 to 200,000 clones, 80% to 85% of them singletons. Material for sequencing was peripheral blood. The receptors were sampled from a woman aged 70-85 years with COVID-19, enrolled during active disease.

The rearrangement joins TRBV2 to TRBJ1-1; D may be TRBD1 (5 bases). Germline values: CDR1 SNHLY, CDR2 FYNNEI. The V gene lost 7 bases and the J gene lost 5 bases, with 20 bases spanning the gap. The CDR3 has 15 amino acids. The CDR3 DNA follows: TGTGCCAGCATTCGGACTTTAACAGGAGGGACTGAAGCTTTCTTT. Protein: CASIRTLTGGTEAFF.

This rearrangement joins TRBV18 to TRBJ2-7, with D possibly being TRBD1 (6 bases). CDR1 and CDR2 from the germline V gene are KGHSH and LQKENI. CDR3 size: 14 residues. V dropped 3 bases and J dropped 2 bases, with 11 bases sitting between them. The CDR3 DNA follows: TGTGCCAGCTCACCGGTGGGGGCTGCCTACGAGCAGTACTTC. This translates into CASSPVGAAYEQYF.

Here the CDR3 reads CASSPGQGTTQYF. CDR3 in DNA: TGTGCCAGTAGTCCCGGCCAGGGGACTACGCAGTATTTT. The rearrangement joins TRBV19 to TRBJ2-3; tentative D call: TRBD1 (6 bases). Deletions cut 5 bases from V and 8 bases from J, with 14 bases between. Looked up from germline, CDR1 is LNHDA and CDR2 is SQIVND (reference sequence). CDR3 length: 13 amino acids.

The chain carries TRBV5-1 and TRBJ1-4; tentative D call: TRBD1 (6 bases). The CDR3 sequence is 15 residues long. CDR1 SGHRS and CDR2 YFSETQ come from the germline V gene. Trimming cost V 0 bases and J 8 bases, with 14 bases left between them. The CDR3 nucleotides are TGCGCCAGCAGCTTGGGAGGACAGAGTTCCGAAAAACTGTTTTTT. It specifies CASSLGGQSSEKLFF.

This clone occurred once. V gene TRBV11-1 combines with J gene TRBJ1-1; 7 bases align to TRBD1. The length of the CDR3 is 15 residues. With V trimmed by 2 bases and J by 2 bases, 5 bases remained unmatched. Germline lookup yields CDR1 SGHAT and CDR2 FQDESV (reference sequence). The CDR3 reads CASSLSDRENTEAFF. The CDR3 nucleotides are TGTGCCAGCAGCTTAAGCGACAGGGAAAACACTGAAGCTTTCTTT.

The chain recombines TRBV7-9 with TRBJ2-2, with 7 bases aligning to TRBD1. The germline gives CDR1 SEHNR, CDR2 FQNEAQ (reference sequence). Unmatched junction bases numbered 4, after V lost 4 bases and J lost 5 bases. The CDR3 covers 14 residues. CDR3 amino acids: CASSSDRVTGELFF. In DNA form, the CDR3 reads TGTGCCAGCAGCTCCGACAGGGTAACCGGGGAGCTGTTTTTT.

This rearrangement joins TRBV4-1 to TRBJ1-3; possibly TRBD1 for D (6 bases). This CDR3 has 19 amino acids. Trimming took off 1 base at V and 0 bases at J, with 19 bases between the two ends. Germline CDR1 MGHRA, CDR2 YSYEKL. The CDR3 loop is CASSQGSLGIGGSGNTIYF. CDR3 nucleotides: TGCGCCAGCAGCCAAGGATCGTTGGGTATAGGGGGCTCTGGAAACACCATATATTTT.

This chain uses TRBV3-1 (or the pseudogene TRBV3-2) with TRBJ2-7, with a tentative D call TRBD1 (6 bases). The germline CDR1 and CDR2 sequences are LGHDT and YNNKEL (reference sequence). Trimming stripped 4 bases from V and 6 bases from J, with 13 bases between. CDR3 size: 13 residues. The DNA for the CDR3 is TGTGCCAGCAGCCTAAGTGGGGGCGCCGAGCAGTACTTC. As protein: CASSLSGGAEQYF.

J is TRBJ2-5 and V is TRBV9; D remains unclear. Germline V CDR1 and CDR2: SGDLS, YYNGEE. V was pared by 1 base and J by 5 bases, with 9 bases between. This CDR3 is 13 amino acids long. The CDR3 sequence is CASSVSQVETQYF. CDR3 nucleotides: TGTGCCAGCAGCGTAAGCCAGGTGGAGACCCAGTACTTC.

Of note for this clone: A read error may produce the germline difference seen at one junction end. The genes are TRBV7-6 and TRBJ2-2; weak D call: TRBD1 (5 bases). CDR1 SGHVS and CDR2 FNYEAQ come from the germline V gene. The CDR3 consists of 16 residues. The CDR3 sequence is CASSLRRAQETEELFF. The CDR3 DNA reads as TGTGCCAGCAGCTTGCGCAGGGCGCAGGAAACCGAGGAGCTGTTTTTT.

V is TRBV28 and J is TRBJ2-1; a possible D gene is TRBD2 (5 bases). The CDR3 loop spans 14 amino acids. CDR1 MDHEN and CDR2 SYDVKM come from the germline V gene. V lost 7 bases, J lost 0 bases, and 10 bases lay in between. The CDR3 nucleotides are TGTGCCAGCACCGTCGCGGGCTCCTACAATGAGCAGTTCTTC. It yields the protein CASTVAGSYNEQFF.

The J gene is TRBJ1-2, the V gene TRBV6-6, with a weak D call TRBD1 (6 bases). Trimming stripped 2 bases from V and 6 bases from J, with 16 bases between. Germline V gene data show CDR1 as MNHNY and CDR2 as SVGAGI (reference sequence). The CDR3 loop spans 15 amino acids. The CDR3 sequence is CASSYTWTARDGYTF. The CDR3 coding sequence is TGTGCCAGCAGTTACACTTGGACAGCCCGGGATGGCTACACCTTC.

The chain couples TRBV18 to TRBJ2-2; the match to TRBD1 covers 8 bases. Trimming cost V 6 bases and J 4 bases; bases outside gene matches: 10. The CDR3 is made up of 16 amino acids. Looked up from germline, CDR1 is KGHSH and CDR2 is LQKENI. In DNA form, the CDR3 reads TGTGCCAGCTCTGTGGACAGGGCCCTCGGCACCGGGGAGCTGTTTTTT. Its translation: CASSVDRALGTGELFF.

The CDR3 region is CASSLKTGTNSPLHF. The CDR3 DNA reads TGTGCCAGCAGCTTAAAGACAGGGACTAATTCACCCCTCCACTTT. The chain carries TRBV7-9 and TRBJ1-6; TRBD1 matches at 7 bases. Germline values: CDR1 SEHNR, CDR2 FQNEAQ (reference sequence). The CDR3 has 15 residues. With 2 bases clipped from V and 6 bases from J, the junction kept 4 bases outside the gene matches. Combining the CDR3 with reference TRBV7-9 and TRBJ1-6 gives the whole variable domain DTGVSQNPRHKITKRGQNVTFRCDPISEHNRLYWYRQTLGQGPEFLTYFQNEAQLEKSRLLSDRFSAERPKGSFSTLEIQRTEQGDSAMYLCASSLKTGTNSPLHFGNGTRLTVT.

The CDR3 nucleotides read TGTGCCTGGACAATTGACAGGGGGACCTATGGCTACACCTTC. Translation: CAWTIDRGTYGYTF. The chain is built from TRBV30 and TRBJ1-2; TRBD1 matches at 9 bases. This CDR3 spans 14 amino acids. Per germline, CDR1 GTSNPN and CDR2 SVGIG (reference sequence). V lost 4 bases to trimming and J lost 4 bases; unmatched junction nucleotides: 7. The full variable domain, rest sourced from reference TRBV30 and TRBJ1-2, is SQTIHQWPATLVQPVGSPLSLECTVEGTSNPNLYWYRQAAGRGLQLLFYSVGIGQISSEVPQNLSASRPQDRQFILSSKKLLLSDSGFYLCAWTIDRGTYGYTFGSGTRLTVV.

The chain has TRBV2 and TRBJ1-1, with D possibly matching TRBD1 (5 bases). CDR3 length: 21 residues. V was clipped by 4 bases and J by 12 bases, with 42 bases between them. Germline V gene sequence: CDR1 SNHLY, CDR2 FYNNEI. This CDR3 is CASSVIREYNGGSAPSIPPFF. In nucleotides, the CDR3 is TGTGCCAGCAGTGTAATACGGGAATATAACGGGGGGTCGGCACCCTCCATTCCCCCTTTCTTT.

The V and J genes are TRBV19 and TRBJ1-1; D not resolved. V was trimmed by 7 bases and J by 1 base, leaving 16 bases between them. CDR1 and CDR2 from the germline V gene are LNHDA and SQIVND (reference sequence). The CDR3 runs 15 residues. In nucleotides, the CDR3 is TGTGCCAGTATTTACGGGAGAAAAGGGAACACTGAAGCTTTCTTT. This sequence encodes CASIYGRKGNTEAFF.

This chain connects TRBV7-3 to TRBJ2-7, with a weak D call TRBD2 (6 bases). Trimming removed 3 bases at V and 5 bases at J, with 11 bases between. Germline V lookup: CDR1 SGHTA, CDR2 FQGTGA. The CDR3 length is 13 residues. The CDR3 here is CASSLAREDEQYF. The CDR3 bases are TGTGCCAGCAGCTTGGCCAGGGAGGACGAGCAGTACTTC.

The chain joins TRBV5-1 to TRBJ2-3; the match to TRBD2 covers 14 bases. The CDR3 contains 16 residues. Germline values: CDR1 SGHRS, CDR2 YFSETQ. V lost 7 bases and J lost 7; bases outside the gene matches: 11. The CDR3 reads CASRQGTSGRLNTQYF. In nucleotides, the CDR3 is TGCGCCAGCCGCCAAGGGACTAGCGGGAGACTAAATACGCAGTATTTT.